The entry below describes one T cell receptor (beta chain). Its specificity is unknown. This entry is derived from a study of Ad26.COV2.S vaccination and SARS-CoV-2 variants. Findings and caveats of the study: There was a possibility that the TCR breadth and depth analyses underestimated total T cell responses.

Treatment given: approximately 18 received Ad26.COV2.S at low or high dose, single or two shots; 5 received placebo; per-sample allocation not given. The study sampled participants on day 63 after the first vaccine or placebo injection. Within Boston, the person who donated was an adult of 18-55 years. Sequencing was performed with immunoSEQ multiplex PCR; in TCRdb, only in-frame clones are kept and a portion is missing. In the table there are around 500,000 clones, roughly nine tenths of which are singletons. The sequenced sample was peripheral blood, obtained in a trial of Ad26.COV2.S vaccine versus placebo. The TCR was taken from a person between 18 and 59 years old who received the Ad26.COV2.S COVID-19 vaccine or a placebo.

Written as DNA, the CDR3 is TGTGCCAGTAGTCACGAGTGGGGGGCCGGGGGAATGTATAGCAATCAGCCCCAGCATTTT. Translating it yields CASSHEWGAGGMYSNQPQHF. This sequence joins TRBV19 and TRBJ1-5, with D perhaps matching TRBD1 (6 bases). The germline V and J ends were trimmed by 5 bases and 0 bases, with 26 bases remaining between them. The CDR3 is made up of 20 amino acids. CDR1 is LNHDA and CDR2 is SQIVND in the germline V gene (reference sequence).